These 18 T cell receptor beta chains came from one sample sequenced in a study of shared clonotypes between healthy human individuals. CD45RO-negative, CCR7-positively selected cells formed the naive CD8 fraction, excluding terminally differentiated effector memory CD45RA+ cells. Here immunoSEQ multiplex PCR was the method, and the copy in TCRdb shows in-frame clones only, minus some. The profile shows hundreds of thousands of clones, roughly 96% of them singletons. Sequences were obtained from naive CD8+ T cells sorted from blood. The receptors were sampled from a woman aged 25 to 39 in good health.

V usage is TRBV5-6 and J usage is TRBJ1-5; 7 nucleotides line up with TRBD1. CDR3 size: 13 residues. V lost 5 bases and J lost 6; bases outside the gene matches: 5. The germline gives CDR1 SGHDT, CDR2 YYEEEE. CDR3 loop: CASSYDRAQPQHF. As DNA, the CDR3 is TGTGCCAGCAGTTATGACAGGGCTCAGCCCCAGCATTTT.

The chain has TRBV2 and TRBJ2-7; 10 positions agree with TRBD2. V was clipped by 1 base and J by 7 bases; unmatched bases: 7. There are 15 residues in the CDR3. Germline V gene data show CDR1 as SNHLY and CDR2 as FYNNEI. This CDR3 is CASSEGASGSKEQYF. The CDR3, as DNA: TGTGCCAGCAGTGAAGGGGCTAGCGGGAGTAAAGAGCAGTACTTC. The entire variable domain, with the rest obtained from reference TRBV2 and TRBJ2-7, is as follows: EPEVTQTPSHQVTQMGQEVILRCVPISNHLYFYWYRQILGQKVEFLVSFYNNEISEKSEIFDDQFSVERPDGSNFTLKIRSTKLEDSAMYFCASSEGASGSKEQYFGPGTRLTVT.

V and J are TRBV6-1 and TRBJ2-7, with D possibly being TRBD2 (5 bases). The CDR3 is 15 residues long. V lost 7 bases and J 0 bases, leaving 16 bases between the germline ends. Looked up from germline, CDR1 is MNHNS and CDR2 is SASEGT. The CDR3 coding sequence is TGTGCCAGCACTTCGCCTGCTAGCATCTCCTACGAGCAGTACTTC. Amino acids: CASTSPASISYEQYF.

The rearrangement joins TRBV27 to TRBJ2-5; weak D call: TRBD2 (5 bases). With 4 bases removed from V and 3 bases from J, the gap between germline ends came to 12 bases. CDR3 size: 14 residues. Germline CDR1 MNHEY, CDR2 SMNVEV (reference sequence). CDR3 amino acids: CASSSKRTEETQYF. CDR3 bases: TGTGCCAGCAGTTCGAAGCGGACCGAAGAGACCCAGTACTTC.

This chain links TRBV6-1 with TRBJ1-5; D gene unclear. The germline gives CDR1 MNHNS, CDR2 SASEGT. V was clipped by 10 bases and J by 2 bases, with 15 bases between them. There are 14 residues in the CDR3. The CDR3 reads CAITNLNGNQPQHF. The CDR3 region has the DNA TGTGCCATTACAAACCTTAATGGCAATCAGCCCCAGCATTTT.

V usage is TRBV27 and J usage is TRBJ2-7; D perhaps matches TRBD2 (7 bases). Germline V gene sequence: CDR1 MNHEY, CDR2 SMNVEV (reference sequence). Trimming left V 0 bases short and J 0 bases short, with 12 bases between. The length of the CDR3 is 16 residues. The CDR3 protein is CASSLSAGASSYEQYF. The CDR3 region has the DNA TGTGCCAGCAGTTTATCGGCGGGGGCAAGCTCCTACGAGCAGTACTTC.

The chain uses TRBV5-4 and TRBJ1-5, with no clear D. The CDR3 is 13 amino acids. V was pared by 0 bases and J by 7 bases, with 8 bases between. The germline V gene encodes CDR1 SGHNT and CDR2 YYREEE (reference sequence). The CDR3 sequence: CASSLGSKQPQHF. DNA for the CDR3: TGTGCCAGCAGCTTGGGTTCAAAACAGCCCCAGCATTTT.

The chain employs TRBV4-1 and TRBJ2-1; D is unresolved. The germline CDR1 and CDR2 sequences are MGHRA and YSYEKL. This CDR3 is built from 14 residues. The V and J ends lost 2 bases and 1 base respectively, with 6 bases between them. CDR3 sequence reads: CASSQRGSYNEQFF. Here the CDR3 DNA reads TGCGCCAGCAGCCAACGTGGGTCCTACAATGAGCAGTTCTTC.

The V gene is TRBV27, the J gene TRBJ2-7; no clear D. V gave up 5 bases and J gave up 1 base, with 18 bases separating them. Germline V gene data show CDR1 as MNHEY and CDR2 as SMNVEV (reference sequence). The CDR3 extends over 16 amino acids. DNA of the CDR3: TGTGCCAGCAGTCTTACCCCACGGACGGTTTCCTACGAGCAGTACTTC. Translation: CASSLTPRTVSYEQYF.

The CDR3 coding sequence is TGTGCCAGCAGCTTGACCTTTGAAGCTTTCTTT. Its translation is CASSLTFEAFF. The rearrangement uses TRBV5-5 and TRBJ1-1; D gene unclear. This CDR3 has 11 amino acids. Between the trimmed V and J ends, which lost 1 base and 7 bases, there was a span of 5 bases. CDR1 SGHKS and CDR2 YYEKEE come from the germline V gene (reference sequence).

In this sample, this clone turned up once. V gene TRBV27 combines with J gene TRBJ1-5; D remains unclear. V was cut by 8 bases and J by 9 bases, with 8 bases left in between. The length of the CDR3 is 10 residues. From germline, CDR1 is MNHEY and CDR2 SMNVEV (reference sequence). The CDR3: CASGLRPQHF. The CDR3, as DNA: TGTGCCAGCGGACTTAGGCCCCAGCATTTT.

This clone was observed a single time. V is TRBV6-1 and J is TRBJ1-2; D may be TRBD1 (6 bases). The V end lost 3 bases, the J end lost 0 bases, and 20 bases lay between the germline ends. Germline V gives CDR1 MNHNS, CDR2 SASEGT. CDR3 length: 18 amino acids. The CDR3: CASSDPVLGQQTNYGYTF. The CDR3, as DNA: TGTGCCAGCAGTGACCCGGTCCTCGGACAGCAAACTAACTATGGCTACACCTTC.

The chain is built from TRBV5-8 and TRBJ2-1; D not resolved. The V end lost 4 bases, the J end lost 9 bases, and 8 bases lay between the germline ends. Germline CDR1 reads SGHTS; CDR2 reads YDEGEE. CDR3 length equals 11 residues. The CDR3 DNA reads as TGTGCCAGCAGCCTCATGCCTGAGCAGTTCTTC. This translates into CASSLMPEQFF.

The chain recombines TRBV5-6 with TRBJ1-5, with D perhaps matching TRBD1 (5 bases). Trimming took off 0 bases at V and 6 bases at J, with 13 bases between the two ends. The germline CDR1 and CDR2 sequences are SGHDT and YYEEEE. CDR3 length: 15 amino acids. The CDR3 nucleotides are TGTGCCAGCAGCTTGGCGTCCCTCGGGGGTCAGCCCCAGCATTTT. Translated, it gives CASSLASLGGQPQHF. The complete variable domain, with remaining parts taken from reference TRBV5-6 and TRBJ1-5, reads DAGVTQSPTHLIKTRGQQVTLRCSPKSGHDTVSWYQQALGQGPQFIFQYYEEEERQRGNFPDRFSGHQFPNYSSELNVNALLLGDSALYLCASSLASLGGQPQHFGDGTRLSIL.

The CDR3 nucleotides read TGTGCCAGCAGTTTAGGGGAATCAGCTAATGAAAAACTGTTTTTT. Its translation is CASSLGESANEKLFF. The rearrangement links TRBV28 to TRBJ1-4; D call uncertain. Trimming took 2 bases from V and 3 from J, leaving 10 bases between them. Germline loops: CDR1 MDHEN, CDR2 SYDVKM. The CDR3 has 15 residues.

CDR3: CASSSPGPEGEKLFF. In DNA form, the CDR3 reads TGCGCCAGCAGTTCCCCTGGGCCAGAAGGTGAAAAACTGTTTTTT. The rearrangement uses TRBV23-1 and TRBJ1-4; no reliable D call. Being an ORF, TRBV23-1 has a function that is uncertain. V lost 5 bases and J 7 bases, leaving 17 bases between the germline ends. The CDR3 has 15 residues.

The rearrangement joins TRBV28 to TRBJ1-1; maybe TRBD1 (6 bases). The length of the CDR3 is 17 residues. CDR1 MDHEN and CDR2 SYDVKM come from the germline V gene. Trimming took 5 bases from V and 0 from J, leaving 19 bases between them. This chain's CDR3 is CASSPPGGGPVNTEAFF. The CDR3 DNA reads TGTGCCAGCAGTCCCCCGGGAGGGGGGCCTGTGAACACTGAAGCTTTCTTT.

As regards this clone: Other DNA sequences of this sample code for an identical CDR3. The chain links TRBV7-2 to TRBJ2-2; D is perhaps TRBD2 (5 bases). Per germline, CDR1 SGHTA and CDR2 FQGNSA. The length of the CDR3 is 13 residues. The V end lost 2 bases, the J end lost 6 bases, and 7 bases lay between the germline ends. The CDR3 DNA reads as TGTGCCAGCAGCTTAACTAGTTCCGGGGAGCTGTTTTTT. Translating gives CASSLTSSGELFF. Combining the CDR3 with reference TRBV7-2 and TRBJ2-2 gives the whole variable domain GAGVSQSPSNKVTEKGKDVELRCDPISGHTALYWYRQSLGQGLEFLIYFQGNSAPDKSGLPSDRFSAERTGGSVSTLTIQRTQQEDSAVYLCASSLTSSGELFFGEGSRLTVL.